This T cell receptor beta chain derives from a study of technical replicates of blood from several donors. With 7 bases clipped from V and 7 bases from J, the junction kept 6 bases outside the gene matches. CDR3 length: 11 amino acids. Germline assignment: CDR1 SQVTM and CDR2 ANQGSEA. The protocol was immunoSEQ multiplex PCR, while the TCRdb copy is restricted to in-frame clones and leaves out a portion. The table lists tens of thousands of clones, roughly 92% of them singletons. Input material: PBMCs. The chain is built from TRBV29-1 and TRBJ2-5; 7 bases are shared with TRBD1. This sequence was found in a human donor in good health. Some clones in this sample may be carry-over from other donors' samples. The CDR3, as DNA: TGCAGCGCACAGGGGTCCGGGACCCAGTACTTC. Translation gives CSAQGSGTQYF.